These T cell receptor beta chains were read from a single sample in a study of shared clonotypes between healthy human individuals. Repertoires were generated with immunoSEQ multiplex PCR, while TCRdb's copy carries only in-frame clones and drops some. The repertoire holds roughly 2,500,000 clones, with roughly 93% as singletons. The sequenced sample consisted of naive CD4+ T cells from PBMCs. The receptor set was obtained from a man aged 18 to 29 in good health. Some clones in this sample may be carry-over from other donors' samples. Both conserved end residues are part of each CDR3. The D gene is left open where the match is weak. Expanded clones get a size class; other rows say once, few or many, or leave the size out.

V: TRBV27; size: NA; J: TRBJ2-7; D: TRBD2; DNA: TGTGCCAGCAGTAGTCATAGCGGGCGAAGCACCTACGAGCAGTACTTC; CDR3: CASSSHSGRSTYEQYF
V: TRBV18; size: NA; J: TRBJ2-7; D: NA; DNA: TGTGCCAGCTCCCCCCTTCTGGACAGCTACGAGCAGTACTTC; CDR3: CASSPLLDSYEQYF
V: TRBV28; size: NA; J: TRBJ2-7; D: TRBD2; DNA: TGTGCCAGCGGACTAGCGGGAGGGATACCCTACGAGCAGTACTTC; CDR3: CASGLAGGIPYEQYF
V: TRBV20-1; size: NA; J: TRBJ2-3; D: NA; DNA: TGCAGTGCTAGATGGCTAGATACGCAGTATTTT; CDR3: CSARWLDTQYF
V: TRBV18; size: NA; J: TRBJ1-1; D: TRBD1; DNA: TGTGCCAGCTCAGTAAGGACAGGGACGACTGAAGCTTTCTTT; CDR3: CASSVRTGTTEAFF
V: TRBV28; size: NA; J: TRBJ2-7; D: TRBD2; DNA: TGTGCCAGCAGTTCCTATCCGGGACTAGCGGGCAACTACGAGCAGTACTTC; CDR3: CASSSYPGLAGNYEQYF
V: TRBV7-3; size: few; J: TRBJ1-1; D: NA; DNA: TGTGCCAGCAGCTTAGGTCGGGGCTCTTTCTTT; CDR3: CASSLGRGSFF
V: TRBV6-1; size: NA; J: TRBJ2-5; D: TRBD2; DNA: TGTGCCAGCAGTGGGGGGGGCCAAGAGACCCAGTACTTC; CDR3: CASSGGGQETQYF
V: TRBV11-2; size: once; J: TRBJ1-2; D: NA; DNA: TGTGCCAGCAGCTTATTCGGGGGGGCCTACACCTTC; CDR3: CASSLFGGAYTF
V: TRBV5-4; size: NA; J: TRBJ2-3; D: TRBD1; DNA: TGTGCCAGCAGCCAGGACAGGAACACACGCACAGATACGCAGTATTTT; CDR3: CASSQDRNTRTDTQYF
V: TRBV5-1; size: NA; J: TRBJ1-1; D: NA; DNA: TGCGCCAGCAGCTTGGACAGGGCCCCCGTTAAAGCTTTCTTT; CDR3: CASSLDRAPVKAFF
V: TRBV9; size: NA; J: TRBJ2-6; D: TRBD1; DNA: TGTGCCAGCAGCGCCGGGACAGCAGCCAACGTCCTGACTTTC; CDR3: CASSAGTAANVLTF
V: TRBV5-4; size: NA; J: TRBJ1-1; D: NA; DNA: TGTGCCAGCAGCTCCGCGGGAGGAGTGCAAGCTTTCTTT; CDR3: CASSSAGGVQAFF
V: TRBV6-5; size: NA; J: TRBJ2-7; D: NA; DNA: TGTGCCAGCGGATTCTCCGGGGGCAGGGGCTACGAGCAGTACTTC; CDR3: CASGFSGGRGYEQYF
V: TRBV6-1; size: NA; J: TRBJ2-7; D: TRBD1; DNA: TGTGCCAGCAGACGGGACAGATCTCCGTCACTTGAGCAGTACTTC; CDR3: CASRRDRSPSLEQYF
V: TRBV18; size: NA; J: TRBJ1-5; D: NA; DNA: TGTGCCAGCTCCCCCCGTTTGAGTCAGCCCCAGCATTTT; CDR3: CASSPRLSQPQHF
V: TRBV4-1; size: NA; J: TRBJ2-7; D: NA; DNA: TGCGCCAGCAGCCATGTAGGACGGAAGGACGAGCAGTACTTC; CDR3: CASSHVGRKDEQYF
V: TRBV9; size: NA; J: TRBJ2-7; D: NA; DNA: TGTGCCAGCAGCGAACAACCTACCTACGAGCAGTACTTC; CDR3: CASSEQPTYEQYF
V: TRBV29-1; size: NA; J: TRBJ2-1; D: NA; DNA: TGCAGCGTTGTTGGGAAAGTTGTCTACAATGAGCAGTTCTTC; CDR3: CSVVGKVVYNEQFF
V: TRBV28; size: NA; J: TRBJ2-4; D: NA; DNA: TGTGCCAGCAGTTTGCCGGCTTTTAAAAACATTCAGTACTTC; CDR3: CASSLPAFKNIQYF
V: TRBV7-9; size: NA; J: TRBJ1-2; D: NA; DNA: TGTGCCAGCAGCCTCTCCCTAAACCGGGACTATGGCTACACCTTC; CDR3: CASSLSLNRDYGYTF
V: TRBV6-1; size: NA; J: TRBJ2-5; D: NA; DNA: TGTGCCAGCAGTGAACGGGCGGCGGCTTTCAACCAAGAGACCCAGTACTTC; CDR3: CASSERAAAFNQETQYF
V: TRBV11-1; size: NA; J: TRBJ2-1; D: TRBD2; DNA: TGTGCCAGCAGCCTACTAGCGGGGTCCTACAATGAGCAGTTCTTC; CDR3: CASSLLAGSYNEQFF
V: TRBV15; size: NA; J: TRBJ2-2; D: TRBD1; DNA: TGTGCCACCAGCCTACGAAAACCGGGACAGACGAACACCGGGGAGCTGTTTTTT; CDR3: CATSLRKPGQTNTGELFF
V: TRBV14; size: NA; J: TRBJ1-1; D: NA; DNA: TGTGCCAGCAGCCAAGATTGGAGCCGAACTGAAGCTTTCTTT; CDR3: CASSQDWSRTEAFF
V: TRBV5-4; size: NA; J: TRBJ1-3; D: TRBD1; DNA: TGTGCCAGCAGCTCACAACAGGGGTCGACTGGAAACACCATATATTTT; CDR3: CASSSQQGSTGNTIYF
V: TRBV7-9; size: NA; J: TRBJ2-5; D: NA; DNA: TGTGCCAGCAGCTCAGGGAGCCAAGAGACCCAGTACTTC; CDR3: CASSSGSQETQYF
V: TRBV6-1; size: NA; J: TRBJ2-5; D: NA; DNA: TGTGCCAGCAGTGGACTGCTTCCTCAAGAGACCCAGTACTTC; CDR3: CASSGLLPQETQYF
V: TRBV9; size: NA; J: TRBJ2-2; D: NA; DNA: TGTGCCAGCAGCGCAGACTCGAACACCGGGGAGCTGTTTTTT; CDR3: CASSADSNTGELFF
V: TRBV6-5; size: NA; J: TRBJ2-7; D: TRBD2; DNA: TGTGCCAGCAGTTACAGCGGGGGGCTGGGGTTC; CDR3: CASSYSGGLGF
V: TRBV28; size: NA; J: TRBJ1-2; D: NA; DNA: TGTGCCAGTTATAACTTCATTATCTATGGCTACACCTTC; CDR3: CASYNFIIYGYTF
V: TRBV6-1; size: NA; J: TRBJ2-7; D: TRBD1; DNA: TGTGCCAGCAGGGCCCAGGGACAGGGCACCTACGAGCAGTACTTC; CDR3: CASRAQGQGTYEQYF
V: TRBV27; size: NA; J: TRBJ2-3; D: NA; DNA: TGTGCCAGCAGTTTAGTAAATGCGGATACGCAGTATTTT; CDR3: CASSLVNADTQYF
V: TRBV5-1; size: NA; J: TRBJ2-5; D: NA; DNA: TGCGCCAGCAGCCAGGGGGACTTTCAAGAGACCCAGTACTTC; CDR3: CASSQGDFQETQYF
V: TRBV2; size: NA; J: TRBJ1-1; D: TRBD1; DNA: TGTGCCAGCAGTCTTTGGACAGGGGGTAACACTGAAGCTTTCTTT; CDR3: CASSLWTGGNTEAFF
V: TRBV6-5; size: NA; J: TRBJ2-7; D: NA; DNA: TGTGCCAGCAGTTACTCGAAATCAGGGCCCTACGAGCAGTACTTC; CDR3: CASSYSKSGPYEQYF